The rows below give T cell receptor beta chains drawn from one sample of a study of shared clonotypes between healthy human individuals. The data were produced by immunoSEQ multiplex PCR, yet TCRdb's version contains in-frame clones alone and is incomplete. The table shows roughly 1 million clones, with about four fifths occurring only once. Sequenced sample: memory CD4+ T cells from PBMCs. Receptors originate from a man aged 18 to 30 in good health. Some clones in this sample may be carry-over from other donors' samples. CDR3s include the opening cysteine and the closing phenylalanine or tryptophan. Fields, in order: clone size, V gene, J gene, D gene, CDR3 DNA, CDR3 protein. The D gene is left open where the match is weak. Not all rows give a size; the values are once, few, many and, for expanded clones, a class.

size: .
V: TRBV5-1
J: TRBJ2-7
D: TRBD1
DNA: TGCGCCAGCAGCCTGTTGACAGGGCGTACCTACGAGCAGTACTTC
CDR3: CASSLLTGRTYEQYF

size: .
V: TRBV5-1
J: TRBJ1-1
D: .
DNA: TGCGCCACCCGAGGACAGTTGAACACTGAAGCTTTCTTT
CDR3: CATRGQLNTEAFF

size: .
V: TRBV5-5
J: TRBJ1-4
D: .
DNA: TGTGCCAGCAGCTCGGGGGTGGGCCTGGGGCCCGAAAAACTGTTTTTT
CDR3: CASSSGVGLGPEKLFF

size: .
V: TRBV2
J: TRBJ2-7
D: .
DNA: TGTGCCAGCAGTGATGGGGCCTACGAGCAGTACTTC
CDR3: CASSDGAYEQYF

size: once
V: TRBV18
J: TRBJ2-5
D: TRBD2
DNA: TGTGCCAGCTCACCCGTAGCGGGAGGTTCCCAGACCCAGTACTTC
CDR3: CASSPVAGGSQTQYF

size: few
V: TRBV10-3
J: TRBJ1-1
D: .
DNA: TGTGCCATCAGTGATAGACAGCCGGGCACTGAAGCTTTCTTT
CDR3: CAISDRQPGTEAFF

size: .
V: TRBV5-8
J: TRBJ2-3
D: .
DNA: TGTGCCAGCACCATTCGGGTCCCTAGCGCCCGCACAGATACGCAGTATTTT
CDR3: CASTIRVPSARTDTQYF

size: .
V: TRBV30
J: TRBJ1-5
D: .
DNA: TGTGCCTGGAGTGTAGTTGGTAGCAATCAGCCCCAGCATTTT
CDR3: CAWSVVGSNQPQHF

size: .
V: TRBV19
J: TRBJ1-4
D: TRBD1
DNA: TGTGCCAGTGCTCAATCAGGGGGAACTAATGAAAAACTGTTTTTT
CDR3: CASAQSGGTNEKLFF

size: .
V: TRBV5-4
J: TRBJ2-1
D: .
DNA: TGTGCCAGCAGCCGATATGTAGCCTACAATGAGCAGTTCTTC
CDR3: CASSRYVAYNEQFF

size: .
V: TRBV5-1
J: TRBJ2-7
D: .
DNA: TGCGCCAGCAGCCCCCTCGAGGTATCCTACGAGCAGTACTTC
CDR3: CASSPLEVSYEQYF

size: .
V: TRBV4-1
J: TRBJ1-5
D: .
DNA: TGCGCCAGCAGCCAAGCCGGACATATTATCAATCAGCCCCAGCATTTT
CDR3: CASSQAGHIINQPQHF

size: .
V: TRBV28
J: TRBJ2-2
D: .
DNA: TGTGCCAGCAGTTTGGGTACCGGGGAGCTGTTTTTT
CDR3: CASSLGTGELFF

size: .
V: TRBV18
J: TRBJ1-5
D: .
DNA: TGTGCCAGCTCTCGGAATAGGGACGGCAATCAGCCCCAGCATTTT
CDR3: CASSRNRDGNQPQHF

size: .
V: TRBV30
J: TRBJ2-1
D: .
DNA: TGTGCCTGGAGTGTATCCAGATACAATGAGCAGTTCTTC
CDR3: CAWSVSRYNEQFF

size: .
V: TRBV5-6
J: TRBJ2-4
D: TRBD2
DNA: TGTGCCAGCAGCTTGGGGTATGCTAGCGGGGGACTAGCCAAAAACATTCAGTACTTC
CDR3: CASSLGYASGGLAKNIQYF

size: .
V: TRBV7-9
J: TRBJ2-1
D: TRBD2
DNA: TGTGCCAGCAGCGTTAGACTAGCGGGAAATGATGAGCAGTTCTTC
CDR3: CASSVRLAGNDEQFF

size: .
V: TRBV28
J: TRBJ2-7
D: TRBD2
DNA: TGTGCCAGCACCCCGGGGGGGGGATCCTACGAGCAGTACTTC
CDR3: CASTPGGGSYEQYF

size: .
V: TRBV7-9
J: TRBJ2-7
D: .
DNA: TGTGCCAGCGGCCTAGCGACCGCCTACGAGCAGTACTTC
CDR3: CASGLATAYEQYF

size: .
V: TRBV6-5
J: TRBJ2-7
D: TRBD1
DNA: TGTGCCAGCAGTAACCCCACAGGGGCGACCTACGAGCAGTACTTC
CDR3: CASSNPTGATYEQYF

size: few
V: TRBV7-8
J: TRBJ2-1
D: TRBD2
DNA: TGTGCCAGCAGCTTAGCAAGGACTAGCGGGGGTGTGGGTCGCTTCTTC
CDR3: CASSLARTSGGVGRFF

size: .
V: TRBV28
J: TRBJ2-1
D: .
DNA: TGTGCCAGCAGTACGCCGGGGAGAAACAATGAGCAGTTCTTC
CDR3: CASSTPGRNNEQFF

size: .
V: TRBV7-9
J: TRBJ1-2
D: TRBD1
DNA: TGTGCCAGCAGCCCACGACAGGGAGGGAGCTATGGCTACACCTTC
CDR3: CASSPRQGGSYGYTF

size: .
V: TRBV21-1
J: TRBJ2-2
D: .
DNA: TGTGCCAGCAGCAACCCCCAATGCGGGGGGGCCGGGGAGCTGTTTTTT
CDR3: CASSNPQCGGAGELFF

size: once
V: TRBV5-8
J: TRBJ1-2
D: .
DNA: TGTGCCAGCACCCCTCAGGATTTTCGGGGCGATGGCTACACCTTC
CDR3: CASTPQDFRGDGYTF

size: once
V: TRBV28
J: TRBJ2-7
D: TRBD2
DNA: TGTGCCAGCAGTTTTGGTTTTCTGGGGGCTGCCCCCCAAACCACTAGCGGGGACTACGAGCAGTACTTC
CDR3: CASSFGFLGAAPQTTSGDYEQYF

size: many
V: TRBV20-1
J: TRBJ2-7
D: .
DNA: TGCAGTGCCCAGGGCCACGAGCAGTACTTC
CDR3: CSAQGHEQYF

size: once
V: TRBV5-1
J: TRBJ2-5
D: .
DNA: TGCGCCAGCAGCTTGGCGTTGGTCGCGGGACAAGAGACCCAGTACTTC
CDR3: CASSLALVAGQETQYF

size: .
V: TRBV27
J: TRBJ1-4
D: .
DNA: TGTGCCAGCAGTAATAGGGGGGGCCCCTCCGGGGGAAAACTGTTTTTT
CDR3: CASSNRGGPSGGKLFF

size: .
V: TRBV6-5
J: TRBJ2-7
D: TRBD1
DNA: TGTGCCAGCAGTTTGGCCGGGACAGGGCAGGAATACGAGCAGTACTTC
CDR3: CASSLAGTGQEYEQYF

size: .
V: TRBV15
J: TRBJ2-1
D: TRBD2
DNA: TGTGCCACCAGCAGAGCGGGAGGGCCTGGCAATGAGCAGTTCTTC
CDR3: CATSRAGGPGNEQFF

size: .
V: TRBV7-9
J: TRBJ1-4
D: .
DNA: TGTGCCAGCAGCTTAGGAGGGGCCAACCCTAATGAAAAACTGTTTTTT
CDR3: CASSLGGANPNEKLFF

size: .
V: TRBV20-1
J: TRBJ2-1
D: TRBD1
DNA: TGCAGTGCCACAGGGGTTAGTGGGCAGTTCTTC
CDR3: CSATGVSGQFF

size: once
V: TRBV19
J: TRBJ1-1
D: .
DNA: TGTGCCAGTAGTCCCCGGAGGGGGGGGGCAACTGAAGCTTTCTTT
CDR3: CASSPRRGGATEAFF

size: .
V: TRBV18
J: TRBJ1-3
D: .
DNA: TGTGCCAGCTCCACCGGGGCTGGAAACACCATATATTTT
CDR3: CASSTGAGNTIYF

size: .
V: TRBV5-1
J: TRBJ2-3
D: TRBD2
DNA: TGCGCCAGCAGCCACGGGACTAGCGGGAGGGCCGGCACAGATACGCAGTATTTT
CDR3: CASSHGTSGRAGTDTQYF

size: .
V: TRBV25-1
J: TRBJ2-7
D: .
DNA: TGTGCCAGCGGGGTCGCAGGGTCCTACGAGCAGTACTTC
CDR3: CASGVAGSYEQYF

size: .
V: TRBV5-6
J: TRBJ2-7
D: TRBD2
DNA: TGTGCCAGCAGCTTGAGGTCGATGCGGGGGTTCGAGCAGTACTTC
CDR3: CASSLRSMRGFEQYF

size: .
V: TRBV6-1
J: TRBJ2-1
D: TRBD1
DNA: TGTGCCAGCAGTGTCTGGGGACAGGGTAACGATGAGCAGTTCTTC
CDR3: CASSVWGQGNDEQFF

size: once
V: TRBV7-6
J: TRBJ2-3
D: .
DNA: TGTGCCAGCAGCTTAGGTCGTCCCAGCGGAAGTGGGGATACGCAGTATTTT
CDR3: CASSLGRPSGSGDTQYF